The 7 T cell receptor beta chains below come from one sample, sequenced in a study of T cell repertoires in cytomegalovirus infection. MiXCR, run by TCRdb on the reads, gives a single entry per CDR3 protein. The sample has about 770,000 distinct CDR3 sequences; almost 30% are singletons. For these receptors, no antigen is known. The sample consisted of cultured CD8+ T cells from PBMCs, taken from culture after CMV antigen stimulation. The receptors were sampled from a human donor in good health (CMV status not recorded). Some clones in this sample may be carry-over from other donors' samples.

This chain connects TRBV7-2 to TRBJ1-2; D possibly corresponds to TRBD1 (5 bases). In germline, CDR1 is SGHTA, CDR2 FQGNSA. This CDR3 has 15 amino acids. Trimming left V 4 bases short and J 8 bases short, with 20 bases between. The CDR3, as DNA: TGTGCCAGCAGCTCCGCGGACATCACGACCTACGGCTACACCTTC. Its protein product is CASSSADITTYGYTF.

This clonotype was recorded a few times. The rearrangement joins TRBV5-1 to TRBJ1-4; the D is unclear. The germline V gene encodes CDR1 SGHRS and CDR2 YFSETQ. The V gene lost 2 bases and the J gene lost 8 bases, with 10 bases spanning the gap. This CDR3 contains 13 residues. The CDR3 protein is CASSLRPGEKLFF. CDR3 DNA: TGCGCCAGCAGCTTAAGACCCGGGGAAAAACTGTTTTTT.

This chain joins TRBV2 and TRBJ2-3; TRBD2 aligns across 7 bases. Trimming cost V 4 bases and J 0 bases; bases outside gene matches: 10. Germline CDR1 reads SNHLY; CDR2 reads FYNNEI. The CDR3 covers 17 residues. CDR3 in DNA: TGTGCCAGCAGTGGGGGACTACACCAGATTAGCACAGATACGCAGTATTTT. It codes for CASSGGLHQISTDTQYF.

The chain joins TRBV20-1 to TRBJ2-5, with TRBD1 identical over 8 bases. Germline V gene data show CDR1 as DFQATT and CDR2 as SNEGSKA (reference sequence). The CDR3 loop spans 14 amino acids. Trimming at V came to 3 bases and at J to 3 bases, leaving 6 bases not matched to a gene. CDR3 amino acids: CSASRLGQEETQYF. CDR3 nucleotides: TGCAGTGCTAGCCGTCTGGGACAGGAAGAGACCCAGTACTTC.

This clonotype was detected ten times or more. CDR3 sequence (DNA): TGTGCCAGCAGCTTACCGCGGTTTGGGGATAACAACTATGGCTACACCTTC. Amino acid sequence: CASSLPRFGDNNYGYTF. The rearrangement links TRBV7-2 to TRBJ1-2; D is ambiguous. V was pared by 2 bases and J by 2 bases, with 18 bases between. This CDR3 comprises 17 residues. Germline V gene sequence: CDR1 SGHTA, CDR2 FQGNSA.

The rearrangement uses TRBV7-2 and TRBJ2-1, with a weak D call TRBD1 (6 bases). The CDR3 totals 15 residues. V was pared by 4 bases and J by 6 bases, with 16 bases between. CDR1 and CDR2 (germline): SGHTA, FQGNSA. Here the CDR3 reads CASSYRDTKGNEQFF. CDR3 coding DNA: TGTGCCAGCAGCTACCGGGACACCAAAGGCAATGAGCAGTTCTTC.

V is TRBV6-2 or TRBV6-3 and J is TRBJ2-2, with 8 bases that match TRBD1. The CDR3 contains 16 residues. Germline V gene sequence: CDR1 MNHEY, CDR2 SVGEGT. V trimming: 4 bases; J trimming: 4 bases; junction bases outside the gene matches: 8. The CDR3 spells CASSLLDRVTTGELFF. The CDR3 coding sequence is TGTGCCAGCAGTTTGTTGGACAGGGTAACCACCGGGGAGCTGTTTTTT.